This TCR beta chain was retrieved from a study of blood T cell repertoires in COVID-19. Here immunoSEQ multiplex PCR was the method, and the copy in TCRdb shows in-frame clones only, minus some. Found here are roughly 68,000 clones, about 81% of them singletons; the top ten hold around 9.2%. The CDR3 has 16 amino acids. The V gene lost 2 bases and the J gene lost 1 base, with 15 bases spanning the gap. CDR1 and CDR2 (germline): SQVTM, ANQGSEA. The sequencing sample was made of peripheral blood. The TCR sequence derives from a human donor in a cohort sampled during active COVID-19. The chain employs TRBV29-1 and TRBJ1-3; a possible D gene is TRBD1 (6 bases). The CDR3 here is CSVEWVNQGSGNTIYF. In nucleotides, the CDR3 is TGCAGCGTTGAATGGGTAAACCAGGGGTCTGGAAACACCATATATTTT.